The rows below give T cell receptor beta chains drawn from one sample of a study of shared clonotypes between healthy human individuals. The method was immunoSEQ multiplex PCR; TCRdb's version includes in-frame clones alone and lacks a portion of them. Altogether 2 million to 2.5 million clones are present, just under 95% being singletons, with the ten largest covering 0.37%. The sample taken for sequencing was naive CD4+ T cells from PBMCs. The receptors come from a man between 18 and 29 years old in good health. Some clones in this sample may be carry-over from other donors' samples. CDR3s include the opening cysteine and the closing phenylalanine or tryptophan. The order of the fields is D gene, CDR3 length, V gene, CDR3 protein. A D gene is named only where the DNA matches it firmly.

>-|16|TRBV7-2
CASSLYSRVSGDEQYF
>TRBD2|14|TRBV10-3
CAIRGGRDQETQYF
>-|16|TRBV5-4
CASSTGNRPLNTEAFF
>-|13|TRBV9
CASSVGRDTEAFF
>-|17|TRBV11-2
CASSQVMGARGANVLTF
>-|15|TRBV7-6
CASSLVRSGADTQYF
>-|15|TRBV11-2
CASSLMGLKQETQYF
>TRBD1|12|TRBV29-1
CSVGQGEETQYF
>TRBD1|14|TRBV6-5
CASRGTAANYGYTF
>TRBD2|16|TRBV27
CASSFGLAGGPHEQFF
>TRBD2|15|TRBV5-1
CASGPLAGGPNEQFF
>TRBD1|14|TRBV5-1
CASSLGQGVVEAFF
>-|16|TRBV9
CASSHPQDSRPEKLFF
>-|13|TRBV6-6
CASGGANYYGYTF
>-|16|TRBV4-1
CASSRLSGSSYNEQFF
>-|14|TRBV4-2
CASSQGGFNQPQHF